This T cell receptor (beta chain) came from a study of blood T cell repertoires in COVID-19. Study summary: From T cells, B-cell-depleted T cells, or PBMCs came the material, which was cDNA or gDNA.

CDR1 and CDR2 from the germline V gene are SGHNT and YYREEE (reference sequence). V was clipped by 4 bases and J by 5 bases; unmatched bases: 14. The CDR3 loop spans 17 amino acids. This clone has a handful of counts. Profiled with immunoSEQ multiplex PCR; TCRdb holds only in-frame clones, not every one. The table records tens of thousands of clones, around four fifths of them present only once. The gene calls are TRBV5-4 and TRBJ2-7; 11 bases align to TRBD2. Sequencing input: peripheral blood. The sequence came from a woman aged 45-60 years with acute or convalescent COVID-19. In DNA, the CDR3 is TGTGCCAGCAGCGCCGGGACTAGCGGCGCTGGGGGTAACGAGCAGTACTTC. Protein: CASSAGTSGAGGNEQYF.